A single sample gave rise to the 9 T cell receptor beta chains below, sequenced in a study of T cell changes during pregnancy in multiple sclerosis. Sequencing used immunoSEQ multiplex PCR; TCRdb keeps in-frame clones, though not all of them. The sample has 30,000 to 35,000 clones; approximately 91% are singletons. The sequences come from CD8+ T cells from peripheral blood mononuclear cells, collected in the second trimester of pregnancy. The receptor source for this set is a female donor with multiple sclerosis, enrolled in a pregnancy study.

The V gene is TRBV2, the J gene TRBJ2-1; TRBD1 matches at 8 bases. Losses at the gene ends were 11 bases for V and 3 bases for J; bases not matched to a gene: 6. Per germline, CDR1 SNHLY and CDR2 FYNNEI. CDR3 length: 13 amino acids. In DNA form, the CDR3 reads TGTGCCGGCCGTGGACAGGGCTACAATGAGCAGTTCTTC. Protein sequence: CAGRGQGYNEQFF.

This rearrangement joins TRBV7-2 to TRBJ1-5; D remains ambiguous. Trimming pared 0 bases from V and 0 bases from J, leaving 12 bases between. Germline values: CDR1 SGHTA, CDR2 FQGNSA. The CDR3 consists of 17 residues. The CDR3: CASSLAVTANSNQPQHF. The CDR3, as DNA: TGTGCCAGCAGCTTAGCCGTTACAGCTAATAGCAATCAGCCCCAGCATTTT.

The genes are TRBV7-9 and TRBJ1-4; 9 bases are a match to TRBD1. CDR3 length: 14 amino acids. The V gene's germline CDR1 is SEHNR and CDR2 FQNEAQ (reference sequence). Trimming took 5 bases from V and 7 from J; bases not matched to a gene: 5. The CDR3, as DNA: TGTGCCAGCAGCCACAGGGGGCGACCTGAAAAACTGTTTTTT. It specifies CASSHRGRPEKLFF.

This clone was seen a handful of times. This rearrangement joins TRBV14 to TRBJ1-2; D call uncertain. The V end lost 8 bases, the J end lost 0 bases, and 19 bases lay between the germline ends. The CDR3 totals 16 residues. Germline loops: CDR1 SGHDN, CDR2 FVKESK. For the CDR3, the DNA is TGTGCCAGCTCTCGGGGTGCGGGAAGGCCTAACTATGGCTACACCTTC. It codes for CASSRGAGRPNYGYTF.

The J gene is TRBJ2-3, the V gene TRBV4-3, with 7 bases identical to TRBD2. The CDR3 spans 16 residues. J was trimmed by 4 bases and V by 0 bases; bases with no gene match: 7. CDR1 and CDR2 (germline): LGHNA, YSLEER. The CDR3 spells CASSQDLGGSADTQYF. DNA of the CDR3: TGCGCCAGCAGCCAAGATTTAGGCGGGAGCGCAGATACGCAGTATTTT.

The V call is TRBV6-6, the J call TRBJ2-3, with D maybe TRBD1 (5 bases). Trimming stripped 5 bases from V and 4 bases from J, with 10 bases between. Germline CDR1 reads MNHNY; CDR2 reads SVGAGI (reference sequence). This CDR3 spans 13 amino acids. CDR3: CASSLTAPDTQYF. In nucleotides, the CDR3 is TGTGCCAGCAGTCTGACAGCCCCAGATACGCAGTATTTT.

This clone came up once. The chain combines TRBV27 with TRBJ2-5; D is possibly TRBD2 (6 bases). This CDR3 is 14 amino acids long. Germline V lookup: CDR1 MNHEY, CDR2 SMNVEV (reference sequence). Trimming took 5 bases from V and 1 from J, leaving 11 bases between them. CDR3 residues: CASSPGGSQETQYF. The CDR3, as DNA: TGTGCCAGCAGTCCCGGGGGAAGCCAAGAGACCCAGTACTTC.

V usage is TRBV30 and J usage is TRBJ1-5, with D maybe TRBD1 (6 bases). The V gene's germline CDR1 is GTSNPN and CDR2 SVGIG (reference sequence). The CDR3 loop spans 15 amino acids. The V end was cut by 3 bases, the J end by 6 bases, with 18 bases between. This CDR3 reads CAWSLGGDLGQPQHF. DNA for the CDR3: TGTGCCTGGAGCCTAGGGGGGGATTTGGGTCAGCCCCAGCATTTT.

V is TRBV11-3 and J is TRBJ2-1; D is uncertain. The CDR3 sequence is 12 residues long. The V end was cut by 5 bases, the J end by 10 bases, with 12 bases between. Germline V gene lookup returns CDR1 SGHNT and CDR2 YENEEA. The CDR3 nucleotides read TGTGCCAGCAGCGCTCAGAGAGGAGAGCAGTTCTTC. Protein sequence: CASSAQRGEQFF.